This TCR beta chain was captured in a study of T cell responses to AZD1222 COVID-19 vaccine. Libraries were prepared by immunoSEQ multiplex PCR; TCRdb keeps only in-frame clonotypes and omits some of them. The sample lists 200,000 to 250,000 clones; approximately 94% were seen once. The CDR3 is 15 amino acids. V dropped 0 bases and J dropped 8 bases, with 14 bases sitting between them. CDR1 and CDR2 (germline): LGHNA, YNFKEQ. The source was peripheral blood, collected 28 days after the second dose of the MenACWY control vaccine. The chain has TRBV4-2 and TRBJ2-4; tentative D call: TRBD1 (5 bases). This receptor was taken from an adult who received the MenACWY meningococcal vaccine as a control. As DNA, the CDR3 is TGTGCCAGCAGCCAAGAATTGGATCTCAGGGACATTCAGTACTTC. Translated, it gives CASSQELDLRDIQYF.